The 21 T cell receptor beta chains below were found in one sample sequenced in a study of cytomegalovirus exposure and HLA in healthy donors. 13 Jbeta primers and 60 Vbeta primers were used for the PCR. Using immunoSEQ multiplex PCR, the repertoire was profiled, and TCRdb retains in-frame clones only, with some absent. The sample consists of 150,000 to 200,000 clones, 80% of them appearing once. The specimen was PBMCs. The receptors were gathered from a woman aged 45-65 years in good health and CMV-seropositive.

The rearrangement links TRBV6-5 to TRBJ1-2, with D possibly matching TRBD1 (6 bases). This CDR3 is 13 amino acids long. CDR1 and CDR2 (germline): MNHEY, SVGAGI. Trimming shortened V by 5 bases and J by 5 bases, and 12 bases separated the two germline ends. The CDR3 DNA reads TGTGCCAGCAGTCCGACAGGCCAGTATGGCTACACCTTC. Protein product: CASSPTGQYGYTF.

The rearrangement joins TRBV14 to TRBJ1-2; D ambiguous. The V gene's germline CDR1 is SGHDN and CDR2 FVKESK. The length of the CDR3 is 12 residues. Trimming cost V 1 base and J 5 bases, with 5 bases left between them. CDR3 loop: CASSQVPYGYTF. As DNA, the CDR3 is TGTGCCAGCAGCCAAGTCCCGTATGGCTACACCTTC.

J is TRBJ2-3 and V is TRBV28; D remains ambiguous. The CDR3 covers 11 residues. V shed 2 bases and J shed 7 bases, with 4 bases lying between them. Germline loops: CDR1 MDHEN, CDR2 SYDVKM. DNA of the CDR3: TGTGCCAGCAGTTTAAGCCATACGCAGTATTTT. It codes for CASSLSHTQYF.

The gene calls are TRBV7-8 and TRBJ1-2; 7 bases are a match to TRBD1. Germline-derived CDR1 and CDR2 are SGHVS and FQNEAQ. After removal of 3 bases from V and 0 bases from J, the junction contained 7 bases not matched to a gene. The CDR3 sequence is 16 residues long. The CDR3 here is CASSLGPGQTNYGYTF. The CDR3 DNA reads TGTGCCAGCAGCTTGGGGCCGGGACAGACTAACTATGGCTACACCTTC. The full variable domain, completed using reference TRBV7-8 and TRBJ1-2, is GAGVSQSPRYKVAKRGQDVALRCDPISGHVSLFWYQQALGQGPEFLTYFQNEAQLDKSGLPSDRFFAERPEGSVSTLKIQRTQQEDSAVYLCASSLGPGQTNYGYTFGSGTRLTVV.

V usage is TRBV28 and J usage is TRBJ2-5, with D possibly TRBD1 on 5 matching bases. The V gene lost 8 bases and the J gene lost 4 bases, with 14 bases spanning the gap. The CDR3 spans 13 residues. Germline CDR1 and CDR2: MDHEN and SYDVKM. CDR3 bases: TGTGCCAGCCTTAACTCTCAGGGAGAGACCCAGTACTTC. This translates into CASLNSQGETQYF. The full variable domain, with the rest looked up from reference TRBV28 and TRBJ2-5, is DVKVTQSSRYLVKRTGEKVFLECVQDMDHENMFWYRQDPGLGLRLIYFSYDVKMKEKGDIPEGYSVSREKKERFSLILESASTNQTSMYLCASLNSQGETQYFGPGTRLLVL.

The rearrangement uses TRBV28 and TRBJ2-6; 10 bases are a match to TRBD1. V lost 4 bases and J lost 3; bases outside the gene matches: 12. CDR1 and CDR2 (germline): MDHEN, SYDVKM. The CDR3 runs to 19 residues. The DNA for the CDR3 is TGTGCCAGCAGTTCCCATGGGGACAGGGGCCGTTATGGGGCCAACGTCCTGACTTTC. Its translation: CASSSHGDRGRYGANVLTF.

The chain combines TRBV29-1 with TRBJ2-5; 9 positions agree with TRBD2. The trim removed 3 bases at V and 10 bases at J, leaving 21 bases unmatched. In germline, CDR1 is SQVTM, CDR2 ANQGSEA. This CDR3 has 17 amino acids. This CDR3 reads CSVERLAGTFQTGSQYF. The CDR3 nucleotides read TGCAGCGTTGAGAGGCTAGCGGGGACCTTCCAGACGGGGAGCCAGTACTTC.

The CDR3, as DNA: TGCAGCGTCCAACCGGGGATTGGGCAGCCCCAGCATTTT. Translating gives CSVQPGIGQPQHF. The V call is TRBV29-1, the J call TRBJ1-5; D call uncertain. The CDR3 extends over 13 amino acids. Trimming removed 6 bases from V and 7 bases from J, with 16 bases in between. CDR1 is SQVTM, CDR2 ANQGSEA, per germline.

The V and J genes are TRBV10-3 and TRBJ1-1; TRBD1 is a possible D gene (6 bases). The CDR3 is 15 amino acids. CDR1 and CDR2 (germline): ENHRY, SYGVKD. V was clipped by 3 bases and J by 2 bases, with 13 bases between them. DNA of the CDR3: TGTGCCATCAGTGAAACCGGACAGCCAAACACTGAAGCTTTCTTT. This encodes CAISETGQPNTEAFF.

The rearrangement uses TRBV2 and TRBJ1-6; weak D call: TRBD1 (5 bases). The germline V gene has CDR1 SNHLY and CDR2 FYNNEI. V lost 4 bases and J 9 bases, leaving 13 bases between the germline ends. This CDR3 spans 14 amino acids. The CDR3 nucleotides read TGTGCCAGCAGTGGAAACCAGGGTGGTTCACCCCTCCACTTT. Translating it yields CASSGNQGGSPLHF. The full variable domain, completed using reference TRBV2 and TRBJ1-6, is EPEVTQTPSHQVTQMGQEVILRCVPISNHLYFYWYRQILGQKVEFLVSFYNNEISEKSEIFDDQFSVERPDGSNFTLKIRSTKLEDSAMYFCASSGNQGGSPLHFGNGTRLTVT.

This clone was seen only a few times. This rearrangement joins TRBV18 to TRBJ2-4, with a tentative D call TRBD1 (6 bases). V was trimmed by 3 bases and J by 0 bases, leaving 18 bases between them. This CDR3 region has 18 residues. Per the germline V gene, CDR1 is KGHSH and CDR2 is LQKENI. CDR3 amino acids: CASSPPTTGILAKNIQYF. The CDR3 nucleotides are TGTGCCAGCTCACCGCCTACGACAGGTATTCTAGCCAAAAACATTCAGTACTTC.

This clone was seen a handful of times. This chain joins TRBV18 and TRBJ1-1; possibly TRBD1 for D (6 bases). The CDR3 consists of 15 residues. The V gene lost 0 bases and the J gene lost 1 base, with 9 bases spanning the gap. In germline, CDR1 is KGHSH, CDR2 LQKENI. CDR3: CASSPPGGGNTEAFF. CDR3 nucleotides: TGTGCCAGCTCACCACCGGGAGGGGGGAACACTGAAGCTTTCTTT.

The chain uses TRBV19 and TRBJ2-1; D is perhaps TRBD2 (6 bases). The CDR3 is made up of 16 amino acids. The germline CDR1 and CDR2 sequences are LNHDA and SQIVND (reference sequence). V shed 6 bases and J shed 1 base, with 16 bases lying between them. CDR3 sequence (DNA): TGTGCCAGTAGGGTGGTGGGACTTGCATCCTACAATGAGCAGTTCTTC. This encodes CASRVVGLASYNEQFF.

This rearrangement joins TRBV30 to TRBJ1-5; D remains ambiguous. V dropped 6 bases and J dropped 2 bases, with 14 bases sitting between them. The CDR3 runs 14 residues. The germline V gene encodes CDR1 GTSNPN and CDR2 SVGIG (reference sequence). The CDR3 spells CACSTSTGNQPQHF. The CDR3 coding sequence is TGTGCCTGTTCCACTTCAACCGGCAATCAGCCCCAGCATTTT.

The chain employs TRBV7-8 and TRBJ1-3; 8 bases align to TRBD1. This CDR3 contains 19 residues. The V gene end was trimmed by 4 bases and the J gene end by 2 bases; junction bases not matched to a gene: 16. The germline V gene encodes CDR1 SGHVS and CDR2 FQNEAQ. The CDR3 DNA reads TGTGCCAGCAGCTACAGTGGCTGGTCGACAGGGGCGGCTGGAAACACCATATATTTT. Translated, it gives CASSYSGWSTGAAGNTIYF.

The chain joins TRBV7-8 to TRBJ2-4, with 10 positions matching TRBD1. Germline assignment: CDR1 SGHVS and CDR2 FQNEAQ. CDR3 length: 14 amino acids. V shed 5 bases, J shed 7 bases, and the junction held 5 bases outside the gene matches. CDR3 nucleotides: TGTGCCAGCAGCAGACAGGGGGCGGGTAACATTCAGTACTTC. The encoded protein is CASSRQGAGNIQYF.

The chain carries TRBV5-4 and TRBJ2-7; TRBD1 aligns across 9 bases. The CDR3 sequence is 15 residues long. V shed 4 bases and J 1 base; nucleotides not matched to a gene: 6. The germline CDR1 and CDR2 sequences are SGHNT and YYREEE (reference sequence). The CDR3, as DNA: TGTGCCAGCAGCGAGCCCGGGACAGGGTCCTACGAGCAGTACTTC. Amino acid sequence: CASSEPGTGSYEQYF.

The genes are TRBV19 and TRBJ1-2; D might be TRBD1 (5 bases). Germline V gene sequence: CDR1 LNHDA, CDR2 SQIVND (reference sequence). Trimming took off 7 bases at V and 4 bases at J, with 16 bases between the two ends. The CDR3 contains 14 residues. The DNA for the CDR3 is TGTGCCAGTACCACTCCCCAGGGCTCCTATGGCTACACCTTC. Its protein product is CASTTPQGSYGYTF.

V is TRBV29-1 and J is TRBJ1-2, with 9 bases lining up with TRBD1. V trimming: 0 bases; J trimming: 4 bases; junction bases outside the gene matches: 12. This CDR3 region has 17 residues. In germline, CDR1 is SQVTM, CDR2 ANQGSEA. CDR3 sequence reads: CSVEEDRGGLMTYGYTF. In nucleotides, the CDR3 is TGCAGCGTTGAAGAGGACAGGGGAGGTTTAATGACCTATGGCTACACCTTC.

This sequence joins TRBV7-3 and TRBJ2-2; TRBD2 might be the D (6 bases). Germline CDR1 SGHTA, CDR2 FQGTGA. V lost 4 bases, J lost 3 bases, and 9 bases lay in between. There are 14 residues in the CDR3. The CDR3 coding sequence is TGTGCCAGCAGCTCTGGGGGGTACACCGGGGAGCTGTTTTTT. Translation: CASSSGGYTGELFF.

J is TRBJ2-2 and V is TRBV27; 11 bases align to TRBD2. J gave up 7 bases and V 3 bases, and 7 bases lay outside the gene matches. The CDR3 contains 16 residues. From germline, CDR1 is MNHEY and CDR2 SMNVEV (reference sequence). The CDR3 sequence: CASSFPGLAAGGELFF. CDR3 DNA sequence: TGTGCCAGCAGTTTCCCGGGACTAGCGGCGGGCGGGGAGCTGTTTTTT.